These 7 T cell receptor beta chains originate from one sample sequenced in a study of blood T cell repertoires in COVID-19. Data came from immunoSEQ multiplex PCR; TCRdb stores just in-frame clones and leaves some out. The sample records 150,000 to 200,000 clones, over 75% being singletons. The sample taken for sequencing was PBMCs or T cells enriched from blood (not recorded which). The receptors come from a man between 50 and 59 years old who had recovered from COVID-19.

The chain joins TRBV7-3 to TRBJ1-2; tentatively, D is TRBD1 (5 bases). The germline V and J ends were trimmed by 3 bases and 0 bases, with 5 bases remaining between them. The V gene's germline CDR1 is SGHTA and CDR2 FQGTGA. The CDR3 loop spans 13 amino acids. The CDR3 region is CASSLTANYGYTF. The CDR3 DNA reads TGTGCCAGCAGCTTGACAGCTAACTATGGCTACACCTTC.

The rearrangement uses TRBV19 and TRBJ2-5; TRBD2 matches at 11 bases. Germline-derived CDR1 and CDR2 are LNHDA and SQIVND (reference sequence). After removal of 4 bases from V and 0 bases from J, the junction contained 7 bases not matched to a gene. This CDR3 spans 17 amino acids. As DNA, the CDR3 is TGTGCCAGTAGTAAACTAGCGGGGGCCATGTACCAAGAGACCCAGTACTTC. It encodes CASSKLAGAMYQETQYF.

This chain's CDR3 is CASSAPDRGQNIQYF. CDR3 DNA: TGTGCCAGCAGTGCCCCGGACAGGGGCCAAAACATTCAGTACTTC. The chain links TRBV2 to TRBJ2-4, with TRBD1 matching over 9 bases. The CDR3 has 15 residues. Germline values: CDR1 SNHLY, CDR2 FYNNEI. Unmatched junction bases numbered 6, after V lost 4 bases and J lost 5 bases.

This clone was found once. V and J are TRBV28 and TRBJ1-5; maybe TRBD1 (6 bases). Trimming removed 9 bases from V and 0 bases from J, with 12 bases in between. The CDR3 is 14 amino acids. Germline CDR1 reads MDHEN; CDR2 reads SYDVKM. The CDR3 protein is CASTGTLSNQPQHF. Here the CDR3 DNA reads TGTGCCAGTACAGGGACACTTAGCAATCAGCCCCAGCATTTT.

The chain recombines TRBV28 with TRBJ1-5; unclear D gene. Trimming cost V 3 bases and J 9 bases, with 9 bases left between them. Germline CDR1 MDHEN, CDR2 SYDVKM. The CDR3 covers 12 residues. CDR3 region: CASSLIPRPQHF. The CDR3 DNA sequence: TGTGCCAGCAGTTTGATCCCCAGGCCCCAGCATTTT.

The chain carries TRBV6-1 and TRBJ2-7; possible D gene TRBD2, 6 bases. CDR1 is MNHNS, CDR2 SASEGT, per germline. The CDR3 is 14 residues long. Trimming removed 2 bases from V and 6 bases from J, with 14 bases in between. The chain's CDR3 is CASSESVRRGEQYF. DNA of the CDR3: TGTGCCAGCAGTGAATCAGTCAGGAGGGGCGAGCAGTACTTC.

This chain connects TRBV29-1 to TRBJ2-1, with TRBD2 matching 7 bases. The CDR3 runs to 15 residues. The germline V gene encodes CDR1 SQVTM and CDR2 ANQGSEA. V was clipped by 0 bases and J by 8 bases; unmatched bases: 10. CDR3 nucleotides: TGCAGCGTTGAAGATCTAGGGAGGGGACCTGATGAGCAGTTCTTC. This sequence encodes CSVEDLGRGPDEQFF.